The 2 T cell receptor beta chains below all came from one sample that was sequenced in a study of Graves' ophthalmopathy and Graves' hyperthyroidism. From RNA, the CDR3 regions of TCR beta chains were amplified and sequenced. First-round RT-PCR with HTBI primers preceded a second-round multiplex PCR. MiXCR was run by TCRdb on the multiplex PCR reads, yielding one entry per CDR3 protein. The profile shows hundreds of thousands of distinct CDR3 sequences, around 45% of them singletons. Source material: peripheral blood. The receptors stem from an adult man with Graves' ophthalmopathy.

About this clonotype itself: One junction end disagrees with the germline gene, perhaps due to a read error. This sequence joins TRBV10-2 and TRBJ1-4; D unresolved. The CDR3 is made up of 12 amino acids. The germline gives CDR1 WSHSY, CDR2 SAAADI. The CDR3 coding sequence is TGCGCCACCCGTGCAACTGATGAAAAACTGTTTTTT. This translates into CATRATDEKLFF.

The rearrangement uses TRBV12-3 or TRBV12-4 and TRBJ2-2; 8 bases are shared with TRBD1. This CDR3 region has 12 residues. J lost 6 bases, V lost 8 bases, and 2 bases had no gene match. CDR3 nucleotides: TGTGCCAGCGGACAGGGTCCCGGGGAGCTGTTTTTT. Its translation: CASGQGPGELFF.